These T cell receptor beta chains were read from a single sample in a study of blood T cell repertoires in COVID-19. Method: immunoSEQ multiplex PCR; TCRdb's copy keeps in-frame clones and lacks some. The sample lists hundreds of thousands of clones, around nine tenths occurring once. Sequences were obtained from PBMCs or T cells enriched from blood (not recorded which). These receptors all come from a woman aged 18-29 years with acute COVID-19. The CDR3 runs from the conserved cysteine through the conserved F or W. Fields, in order: clone size, V gene, D gene, J gene, CDR3 protein, CDR3 DNA. D genes are given only for firm matches. Size values are once, few and many counts, or a class for expanded clones, and some rows have none.

NA,TRBV18,NA,TRBJ1-4,CASSQGDATNEKLFF,TGTGCCAGCTCACAAGGGGATGCAACTAATGAAAAACTGTTTTTT
NA,TRBV9,TRBD1,TRBJ2-1,CASSVGTGTGVEGEQFF,TGTGCCAGCAGCGTAGGGACCGGGACAGGGGTAGAGGGTGAGCAGTTCTTC
NA,TRBV27,NA,TRBJ2-6,CASSEQFSGANVLTF,TGTGCCAGCAGTGAACAGTTCTCTGGGGCCAACGTCCTGACTTTC
NA,TRBV3-1/TRBV3-2,NA,TRBJ1-6,CASSQVIAGDMNSPLHF,TGTGCCAGCAGCCAAGTCATCGCAGGGGATATGAATTCACCCCTCCACTTT
NA,TRBV3-1/TRBV3-2,TRBD2,TRBJ2-7,CASSPSPGLAGDF,TGTGCCAGCAGCCCTTCTCCGGGACTAGCGGGAGACTTC
NA,TRBV2,TRBD1,TRBJ1-2,CASSVGAKQGSFGGYTF,TGTGCCAGCAGTGTAGGGGCAAAACAGGGGAGTTTTGGAGGCTACACCTTC
NA,TRBV3-1/TRBV3-2,TRBD1,TRBJ1-6,CASSQAGTGENSPLHF,TGTGCCAGCAGCCAAGCGGGGACAGGCGAAAATTCACCCCTCCACTTT
once,TRBV5-1,TRBD1,TRBJ1-4,CASLSIDSRDRGFIGNEKLFF,TGCGCCAGCTTGAGCATCGACTCCCGGGACAGGGGGTTTATAGGTAATGAAAAACTGTTTTTT
NA,TRBV5-1,NA,TRBJ2-5,CASSAYQGTETQYF,TGCGCCAGCAGCGCCTATCAGGGCACGGAGACCCAGTACTTC
NA,TRBV28,TRBD1,TRBJ1-5,CASSPRTGGGFQPQHF,TGTGCCAGCAGTCCACGGACAGGGGGCGGATTTCAGCCCCAGCATTTT
once,TRBV7-3,NA,TRBJ1-6,CASSLIWQRARDSPLHF,TGTGCCAGCAGCTTAATCTGGCAGAGGGCCCGGGATTCACCCCTCCACTTT
once,TRBV5-1,NA,TRBJ1-4,CASSLSEGKKLFF,TGCGCCAGCAGCTTGTCGGAGGGGAAAAAACTGTTTTTT
NA,TRBV15,TRBD1,TRBJ2-7,CATSNSGTGSYEQYF,TGTGCCACCAGCAATTCCGGGACAGGGTCCTACGAGCAGTACTTC
NA,TRBV25-1,NA,TRBJ2-6,CASSRYFGGSGANVLTF,TGTGCCAGCAGTCGTTACTTCGGGGGCTCTGGGGCCAACGTCCTGACTTTC
NA,TRBV6-5,NA,TRBJ2-6,CASSHDSSGANVLTF,TGTGCCAGCAGTCACGACAGCTCTGGGGCCAACGTCCTGACTTTC
NA,TRBV3-1/TRBV3-2,TRBD1,TRBJ2-7,CASSRQGSNEQYF,TGTGCCAGCAGTCGACAGGGTAGCAACGAGCAGTACTTC
once,TRBV7-2,NA,TRBJ2-5,CASSLDWGVKETQYF,TGTGCCAGCAGCTTAGATTGGGGCGTAAAAGAGACCCAGTACTTC
NA,TRBV3-1/TRBV3-2,TRBD1,TRBJ1-2,CASSQPGGLTGGHRYGYTF,TGTGCCAGCAGCCAACCGGGGGGCCTCACAGGGGGTCATAGATATGGCTACACCTTC
NA,TRBV12-3/TRBV12-4,NA,TRBJ1-1,CASSLGGTGEAFF,TGTGCCAGCAGTTTAGGGGGCACGGGTGAAGCTTTCTTT
NA,TRBV5-4,NA,TRBJ1-2,CASSFQDRKGYTF,TGTGCCAGCAGTTTTCAGGACAGAAAGGGCTACACCTTC
once,TRBV2,NA,TRBJ2-7,CATAPGSTYEQYF,TGTGCCACCGCCCCAGGGTCGACCTACGAGCAGTACTTC
NA,TRBV6-5,TRBD1,TRBJ1-3,CASSYRGRGNTIYF,TGTGCCAGCAGCTACAGGGGCCGCGGAAACACCATATATTTT
once,TRBV2,NA,TRBJ2-7,CASSARGSASHYEQYF,TGTGCCAGCAGTGCCAGAGGCTCCGCTTCACACTACGAGCAGTACTTC
NA,TRBV24-1,NA,TRBJ2-1,CATSVGGNEQFF,TGTGCCACCAGTGTAGGAGGCAATGAGCAGTTCTTC
NA,TRBV27,NA,TRBJ1-1,CASSLSTVTNTEAFF,TGTGCCAGCAGTTTGTCCACGGTAACGAACACTGAAGCTTTCTTT
NA,TRBV7-8,TRBD1,TRBJ2-3,CASSSGTAHTDTQYF,TGTGCCAGCAGCTCCGGGACAGCTCACACAGATACGCAGTATTTT
NA,TRBV18,TRBD1,TRBJ2-7,CASSGQDRSVYEQYF,TGTGCCAGCTCCGGGCAGGACAGGAGTGTCTACGAGCAGTACTTC
few,TRBV6-5,NA,TRBJ1-2,CASNLRTGAADGYTF,TGTGCCAGCAATTTGAGGACGGGAGCCGCCGATGGCTACACCTTC
once,TRBV5-8,NA,TRBJ2-7,CASSIQGRYEQYF,TGTGCCAGCAGCATCCAGGGGCGCTACGAGCAGTACTTC
NA,TRBV3-1/TRBV3-2,TRBD2,TRBJ2-3,CASSSLNGGGTDTQYF,TGTGCCAGCAGCTCCTTGAACGGGGGGGGTACAGATACGCAGTATTTT
NA,TRBV2,NA,TRBJ2-1,CASRGQSSYNEQFF,TGTGCCAGCAGAGGACAGAGCTCCTACAATGAGCAGTTCTTC
NA,TRBV2,NA,TRBJ2-6,CASSDSSGANVLTF,TGTGCCAGCAGTGACAGCTCTGGGGCCAACGTCCTGACTTTC
few,TRBV10-3,NA,TRBJ2-7,CAISASSGHDEQYF,TGTGCCATCAGTGCTAGTAGTGGTCATGACGAGCAGTACTTC
NA,TRBV10-3,TRBD1,TRBJ1-3,CAIRGTGWPGNTIYF,TGTGCCATCAGGGGGACAGGGTGGCCTGGAAACACCATATATTTT
NA,TRBV27,NA,TRBJ1-2,CATFRVPGNNHNFYGYTF,TGTGCCACGTTCCGGGTTCCAGGGAACAACCATAACTTCTATGGCTACACCTTC
NA,TRBV5-6,TRBD1,TRBJ1-2,CASSPPGQGAYGYTF,TGTGCCAGCAGCCCGCCCGGACAGGGGGCCTATGGCTACACCTTC
NA,TRBV7-7,NA,TRBJ2-3,CASSFGTLNTDTQYF,TGTGCCAGCAGCTTCGGGACACTCAACACAGATACGCAGTATTTT
NA,TRBV7-3,NA,TRBJ2-3,CASSPRRADTQYF,TGTGCCAGCAGCCCCCGTCGTGCAGATACGCAGTATTTT
once,TRBV12-5,NA,TRBJ2-1,CASGLGTQGSEQFF,TGTGCTAGTGGTTTGGGAACCCAGGGGAGTGAGCAGTTCTTC
NA,TRBV24-1,TRBD1,TRBJ2-4,CATSDDRGAKNIQYF,TGTGCCACCAGTGATGACAGGGGTGCCAAAAACATTCAGTACTTC
NA,TRBV15,NA,TRBJ1-2,CATSSRTAYGYTF,TGTGCCACCAGCAGCCGGACAGCCTATGGCTACACCTTC
many,TRBV5-1,TRBD2,TRBJ2-2,CASSPGPSSGANTGELFF,TGCGCCAGCAGCCCCGGTCCCTCTAGCGGTGCGAACACCGGGGAGCTGTTTTTT
NA,TRBV5-1,NA,TRBJ1-1,CASSWTRETEAFF,TGCGCCAGCAGCTGGACCAGGGAAACTGAAGCTTTCTTT
NA,TRBV28,NA,TRBJ1-5,CASSFSRSGLPQHF,TGTGCCAGCAGTTTTAGCCGGAGTGGACTGCCCCAGCATTTT
NA,TRBV5-1,NA,TRBJ2-3,CASSLAQGTDTQYF,TGCGCCAGCAGCTTGGCACAGGGCACAGATACGCAGTATTTT
NA,TRBV18,TRBD1,TRBJ1-6,CASSPATGGNSPLHF,TGTGCCAGCTCACCCGCGACAGGGGGCAATTCACCCCTCCACTTT
once,TRBV6-2/TRBV6-3,NA,TRBJ1-1,CASTPGTGRWTEAFF,TGTGCCAGCACCCCAGGGACTGGGAGGTGGACTGAAGCTTTCTTT
once,TRBV3-1/TRBV3-2,NA,TRBJ1-2,CASSPDTTYGYTF,TGTGCCAGCAGCCCCGACACGACCTATGGCTACACCTTC
NA,TRBV3-1/TRBV3-2,TRBD2,TRBJ2-1,CASSQKAGSSYNEQFF,TGTGCCAGCAGCCAAAAAGCGGGAAGCTCCTACAATGAGCAGTTCTTC
NA,TRBV7-8,NA,TRBJ1-5,CASSPQTDGSNQPQHF,TGTGCCAGCAGCCCTCAGACAGACGGCAGCAATCAGCCCCAGCATTTT
NA,TRBV7-9,NA,TRBJ1-6,CASSLVRGGRSPLHF,TGTGCCAGCAGCTTGGTGAGAGGGGGAAGGTCACCCCTCCACTTT
NA,TRBV2,NA,TRBJ1-1,CASSVLPGDTEAFF,TGTGCCAGCAGTGTGCTCCCCGGGGACACTGAAGCTTTCTTT
NA,TRBV7-6,TRBD1,TRBJ1-1,CASTQGVNTEAFF,TGTGCCAGCACCCAGGGGGTGAACACTGAAGCTTTCTTT
NA,TRBV3-1/TRBV3-2,NA,TRBJ2-2,CASSQRDSNTGELFF,TGTGCCAGCAGCCAGCGTGACTCTAACACCGGGGAGCTGTTTTTT
NA,TRBV5-1,TRBD2,TRBJ2-3,CASSTRLAGSTDTQYF,TGCGCCAGCAGCACTAGACTAGCGGGATCCACAGATACGCAGTATTTT